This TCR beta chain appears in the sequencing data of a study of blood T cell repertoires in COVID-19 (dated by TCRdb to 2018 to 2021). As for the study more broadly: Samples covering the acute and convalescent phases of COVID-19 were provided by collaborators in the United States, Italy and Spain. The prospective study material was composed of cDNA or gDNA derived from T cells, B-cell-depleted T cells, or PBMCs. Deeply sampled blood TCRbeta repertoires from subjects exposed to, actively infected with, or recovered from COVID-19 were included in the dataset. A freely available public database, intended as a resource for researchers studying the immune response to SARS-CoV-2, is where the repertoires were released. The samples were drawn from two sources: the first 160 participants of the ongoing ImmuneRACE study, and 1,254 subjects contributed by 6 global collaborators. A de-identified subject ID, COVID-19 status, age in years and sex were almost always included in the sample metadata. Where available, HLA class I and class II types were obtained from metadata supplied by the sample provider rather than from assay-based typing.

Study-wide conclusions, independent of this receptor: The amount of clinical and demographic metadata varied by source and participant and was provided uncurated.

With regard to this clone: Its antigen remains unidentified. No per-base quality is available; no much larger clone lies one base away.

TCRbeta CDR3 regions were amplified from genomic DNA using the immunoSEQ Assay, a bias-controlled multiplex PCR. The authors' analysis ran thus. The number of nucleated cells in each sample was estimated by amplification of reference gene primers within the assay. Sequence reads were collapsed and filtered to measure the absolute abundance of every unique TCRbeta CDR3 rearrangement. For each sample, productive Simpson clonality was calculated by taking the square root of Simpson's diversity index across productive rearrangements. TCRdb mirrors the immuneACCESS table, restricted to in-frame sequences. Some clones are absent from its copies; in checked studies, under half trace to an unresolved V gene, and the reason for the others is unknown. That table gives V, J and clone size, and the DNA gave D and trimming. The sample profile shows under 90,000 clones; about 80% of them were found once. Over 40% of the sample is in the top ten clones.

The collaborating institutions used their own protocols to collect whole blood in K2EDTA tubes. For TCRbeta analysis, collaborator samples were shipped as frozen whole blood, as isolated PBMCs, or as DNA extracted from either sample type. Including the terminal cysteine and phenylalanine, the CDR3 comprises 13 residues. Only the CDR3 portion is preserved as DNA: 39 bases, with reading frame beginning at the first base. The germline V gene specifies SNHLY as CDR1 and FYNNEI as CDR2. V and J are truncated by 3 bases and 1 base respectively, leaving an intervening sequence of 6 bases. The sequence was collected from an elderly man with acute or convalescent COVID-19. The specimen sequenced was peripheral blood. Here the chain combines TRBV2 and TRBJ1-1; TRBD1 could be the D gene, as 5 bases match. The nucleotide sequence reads TGTGCCAGCAGTGACAGGGCGAACACTGAAGCTTTCTTT. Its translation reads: CASSDRANTEAFF.